A single sample is the source of the 2 T cell receptor beta chains below, sequenced in a study of blood T cell repertoires in COVID-19. Produced via immunoSEQ multiplex PCR; TCRdb's table is partial and in-frame only. Here the sample spans under 200,000 clones, 70% to 90% being singletons. The sequenced sample was peripheral blood. Receptors originate from a woman between 65 and 79 years old with acute or convalescent COVID-19.

This clone was seen once. The rearrangement joins TRBV27 to TRBJ1-6; the D gene is possibly TRBD1 (6 bases). CDR1 MNHEY and CDR2 SMNVEV come from the germline V gene (reference sequence). Trimming shortened V by 4 bases and J by 7 bases, and 17 bases separated the two germline ends. CDR3 length equals 16 residues. The CDR3 protein is CASSYQNRAGNSPLHF. CDR3 nucleotide sequence: TGTGCCAGCAGTTATCAAAACAGGGCCGGAAATTCACCCCTCCACTTT.

J is TRBJ2-5 and V is TRBV7-9, with 12 bases aligning to TRBD2. This CDR3 has 16 amino acids. In germline, CDR1 is SEHNR, CDR2 FQNEAQ (reference sequence). The V and J ends lost 4 bases and 3 bases, in that order; junction bases with no gene match: 6. Written as DNA, the CDR3 is TGTGCCAGCAGCTCTAGACTAGCGGGAGTGAAAGAGACCCAGTACTTC. This codes for CASSSRLAGVKETQYF.